The 7 T cell receptor beta chains below all came from one sample that was sequenced in a study of OX40 agonist ivuxolimab in advanced cancers. Profiling relied on immunoSEQ multiplex PCR, and the TCRdb table lists in-frame clones only, not all of them. This table has over 60,000 clones, about four fifths appearing once. The starting material was CD4+ or CD8+ T cells sorted from blood, obtained in a trial of the OX40 agonist ivuxolimab. The source of these receptors is an adult with an advanced solid tumor such as melanoma, head and neck, liver or kidney cancer.

V usage is TRBV28 and J usage is TRBJ1-4; no firm D call. Germline values: CDR1 MDHEN, CDR2 SYDVKM. The germline V and J ends were trimmed by 6 bases and 0 bases, with 14 bases remaining between them. The CDR3 spans 16 residues. CDR3 protein: CASRPSRGATNEKLFF. The DNA for the CDR3 is TGTGCCAGCAGGCCCTCCCGGGGAGCAACTAATGAAAAACTGTTTTTT.

This clone was seen only once. The genes are TRBV25-1 and TRBJ2-2; possibly TRBD1 for D (5 bases). The CDR3 sequence is 12 residues long. Germline CDR1 reads MGHDK; CDR2 reads SYGVNS. The V end was cut by 8 bases, the J end by 6 bases, with 10 bases between. The CDR3 loop is CASARASGELFF. The CDR3 nucleotides are TGTGCCAGCGCCAGGGCCTCCGGGGAGCTGTTTTTT.

The V and J genes are TRBV2 and TRBJ1-1; 8 bases are a match to TRBD1. V lost 3 bases and J lost 10; bases outside the gene matches: 7. CDR3 length: 13 amino acids. CDR1 SNHLY and CDR2 FYNNEI come from the germline V gene. CDR3 amino acids: CASSDRGQGRAFF. The CDR3 coding sequence is TGTGCCAGCAGTGACCGAGGACAGGGTCGAGCTTTCTTT. The full variable domain, its missing parts supplied by reference TRBV2 and TRBJ1-1, is EPEVTQTPSHQVTQMGQEVILRCVPISNHLYFYWYRQILGQKVEFLVSFYNNEISEKSEIFDDQFSVERPDGSNFTLKIRSTKLEDSAMYFCASSDRGQGRAFFGQGTRLTVV.

The table lists this clone with a count of one. The chain has TRBV19 and TRBJ2-1; 9 bases agree with TRBD2. J lost 7 bases, V lost 9 bases, and 4 bases had no gene match. The CDR3 has 12 residues. The germline V gene encodes CDR1 LNHDA and CDR2 SQIVND (reference sequence). CDR3 nucleotides: TGTGCCAGCCTTAGCGGGGGAAATGAGCAGTTCTTC. It yields the protein CASLSGGNEQFF. Drawing the rest from reference TRBV19 and TRBJ2-1, the complete variable domain is DGGITQSPKYLFRKEGQNVTLSCEQNLNHDAMYWYRQDPGQGLRLIYYSQIVNDFQKGDIAEGYSVSREKKESFPLTVTSAQKNPTAFYLCASLSGGNEQFFGPGTRLTVL.

V usage is TRBV7-8 and J usage is TRBJ2-7; the D is unclear. V was trimmed by 1 base and J by 7 bases, leaving 8 bases between them. The CDR3 has 12 amino acids. Germline CDR1 reads SGHVS; CDR2 reads FQNEAQ. The CDR3 nucleotides are TGTGCCAGCAGCTTAGGGATGACTGAGCAGTACTTC. Its protein product is CASSLGMTEQYF. Drawing the rest from reference TRBV7-8 and TRBJ2-7, the complete variable domain is GAGVSQSPRYKVAKRGQDVALRCDPISGHVSLFWYQQALGQGPEFLTYFQNEAQLDKSGLPSDRFFAERPEGSVSTLKIQRTQQEDSAVYLCASSLGMTEQYFGPGTRLTVT.

This clone was recorded only once. The J gene is TRBJ1-1, the V gene TRBV9; TRBD1 matches 7 bases. CDR1 and CDR2 (germline): SGDLS, YYNGEE. The CDR3 runs to 13 residues. The trim removed 5 bases at V and 1 base at J, leaving 2 bases unmatched. In nucleotides, the CDR3 is TGTGCCAGCAGAGGGGGCCCGAACACTGAAGCTTTCTTT. Its protein product is CASRGGPNTEAFF.

This rearrangement joins TRBV29-1 to TRBJ2-3; D ambiguous. The V gene's germline CDR1 is SQVTM and CDR2 ANQGSEA. V lost 4 bases to trimming and J lost 2 bases, with 10 bases between them. The CDR3 contains 13 residues. This chain's CDR3 is CSVAFYSTDTQYF. CDR3 DNA: TGCAGCGTTGCTTTTTACTCCACAGATACGCAGTATTTT.